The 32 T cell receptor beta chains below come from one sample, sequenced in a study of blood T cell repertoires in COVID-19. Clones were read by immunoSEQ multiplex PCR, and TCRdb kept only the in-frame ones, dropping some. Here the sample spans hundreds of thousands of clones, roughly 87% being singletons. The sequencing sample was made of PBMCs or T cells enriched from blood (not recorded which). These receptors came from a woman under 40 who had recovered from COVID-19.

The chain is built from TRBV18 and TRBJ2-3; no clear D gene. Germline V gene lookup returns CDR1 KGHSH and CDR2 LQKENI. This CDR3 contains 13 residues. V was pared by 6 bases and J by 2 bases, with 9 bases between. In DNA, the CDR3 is TGTGCCAGCTCCCCCTCTTACACAGATACGCAGTATTTT. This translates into CASSPSYTDTQYF. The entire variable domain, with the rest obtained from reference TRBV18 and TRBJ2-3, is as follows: NAGVMQNPRHLVRRRGQEARLRCSPMKGHSHVYWYRQLPEEGLKFMVYLQKENIIDESGMPKERFSAEFPKEGPSILRIQQVVRGDSAAYFCASSPSYTDTQYFGPGTRLTVL.

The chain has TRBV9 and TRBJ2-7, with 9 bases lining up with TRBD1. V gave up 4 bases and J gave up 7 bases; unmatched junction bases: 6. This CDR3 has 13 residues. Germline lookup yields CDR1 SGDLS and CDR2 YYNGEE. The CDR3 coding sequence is TGTGCCAGCAGCCCTGGACAGGGGTTGGAGCAGTACTTC. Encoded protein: CASSPGQGLEQYF.

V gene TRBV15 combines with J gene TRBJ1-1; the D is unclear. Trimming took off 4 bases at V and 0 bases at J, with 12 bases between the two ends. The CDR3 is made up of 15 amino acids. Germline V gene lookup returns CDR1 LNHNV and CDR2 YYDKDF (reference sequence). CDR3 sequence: CATSTEGTMNTEAFF. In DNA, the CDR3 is TGTGCCACCAGCACCGAGGGTACTATGAACACTGAAGCTTTCTTT.

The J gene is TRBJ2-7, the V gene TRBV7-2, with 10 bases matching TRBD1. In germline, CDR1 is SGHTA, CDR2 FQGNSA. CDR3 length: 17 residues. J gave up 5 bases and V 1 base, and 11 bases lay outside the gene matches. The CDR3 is CASSLVGGGTGANEQYF. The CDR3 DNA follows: TGTGCCAGCAGCTTAGTAGGTGGCGGGACAGGGGCGAACGAGCAGTACTTC.

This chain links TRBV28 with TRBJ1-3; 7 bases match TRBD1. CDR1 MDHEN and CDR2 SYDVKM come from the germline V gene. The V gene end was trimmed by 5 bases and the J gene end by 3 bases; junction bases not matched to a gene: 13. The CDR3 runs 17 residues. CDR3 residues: CASSPGTAAAYGNTIYF. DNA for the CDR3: TGTGCCAGCAGTCCTGGGACAGCGGCTGCCTATGGAAACACCATATATTTT. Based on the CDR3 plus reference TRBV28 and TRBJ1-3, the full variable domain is DVKVTQSSRYLVKRTGEKVFLECVQDMDHENMFWYRQDPGLGLRLIYFSYDVKMKEKGDIPEGYSVSREKKERFSLILESASTNQTSMYLCASSPGTAAAYGNTIYFGEGSWLTVV.

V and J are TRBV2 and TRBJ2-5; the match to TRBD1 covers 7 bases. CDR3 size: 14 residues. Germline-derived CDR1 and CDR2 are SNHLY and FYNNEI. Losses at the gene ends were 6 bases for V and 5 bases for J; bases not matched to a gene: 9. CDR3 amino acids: CASSRFGQAETQYF. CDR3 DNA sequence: TGTGCCAGCAGCCGCTTCGGACAGGCGGAGACCCAGTACTTC.

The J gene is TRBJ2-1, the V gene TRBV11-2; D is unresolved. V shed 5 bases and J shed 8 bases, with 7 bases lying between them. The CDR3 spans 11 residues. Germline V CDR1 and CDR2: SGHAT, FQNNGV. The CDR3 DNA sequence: TGTGCCAGCAGCCCGGGTGATGAGCAGTTCTTC. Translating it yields CASSPGDEQFF. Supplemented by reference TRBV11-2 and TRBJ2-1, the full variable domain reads EAGVAQSPRYKIIEKRQSVAFWCNPISGHATLYWYQQILGQGPKLLIQFQNNGVVDDSQLPKDRFSAERLKGVDSTLKIQPAKLEDSAVYLCASSPGDEQFFGPGTRLTVL.

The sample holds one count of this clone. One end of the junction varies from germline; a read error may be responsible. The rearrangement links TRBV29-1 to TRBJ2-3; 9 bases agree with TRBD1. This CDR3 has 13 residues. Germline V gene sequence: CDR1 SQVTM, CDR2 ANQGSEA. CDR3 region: CSVTGTGSSLQDF. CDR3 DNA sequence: TGCAGCGTTACGGGGACAGGGTCCTCCTTGCAGGATTTT.

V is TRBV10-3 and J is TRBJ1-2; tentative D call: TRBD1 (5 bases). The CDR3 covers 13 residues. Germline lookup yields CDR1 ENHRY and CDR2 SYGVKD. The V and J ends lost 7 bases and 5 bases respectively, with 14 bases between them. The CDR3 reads CAITPGLRYGYTF. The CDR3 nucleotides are TGTGCCATCACCCCGGGACTGAGATATGGCTACACCTTC.

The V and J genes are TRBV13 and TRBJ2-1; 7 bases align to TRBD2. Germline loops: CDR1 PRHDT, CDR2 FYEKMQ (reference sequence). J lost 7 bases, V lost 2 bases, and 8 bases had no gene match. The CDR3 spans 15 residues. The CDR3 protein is CASSLLGLDVNEQFF. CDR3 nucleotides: TGTGCCAGCAGCTTACTAGGACTAGACGTGAATGAGCAGTTCTTC.

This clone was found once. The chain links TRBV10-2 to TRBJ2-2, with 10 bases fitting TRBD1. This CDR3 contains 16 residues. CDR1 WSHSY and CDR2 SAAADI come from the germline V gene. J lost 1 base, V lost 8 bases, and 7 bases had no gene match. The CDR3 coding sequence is TGCGCCAGCGAATCCCGGGACAGGGGGAACACCGGGGAGCTGTTTTTT. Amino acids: CASESRDRGNTGELFF.

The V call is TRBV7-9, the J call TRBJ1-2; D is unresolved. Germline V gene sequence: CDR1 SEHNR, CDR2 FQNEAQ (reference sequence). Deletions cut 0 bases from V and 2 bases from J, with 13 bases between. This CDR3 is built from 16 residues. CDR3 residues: CASSLALRSLNYGYTF. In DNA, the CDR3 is TGTGCCAGCAGCTTAGCGCTTCGGAGCCTCAACTATGGCTACACCTTC.

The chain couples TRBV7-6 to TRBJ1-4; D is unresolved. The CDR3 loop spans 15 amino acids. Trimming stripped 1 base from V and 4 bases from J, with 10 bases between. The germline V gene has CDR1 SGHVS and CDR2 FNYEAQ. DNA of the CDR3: TGTGCCAGCAGCTTAGGTAGCGAGTATAATGAAAAACTGTTTTTT. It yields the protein CASSLGSEYNEKLFF.

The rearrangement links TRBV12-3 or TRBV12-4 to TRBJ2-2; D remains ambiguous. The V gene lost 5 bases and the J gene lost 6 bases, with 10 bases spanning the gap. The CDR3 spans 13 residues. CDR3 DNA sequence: TGTGCCAGCAGTCCGTCTAGTCCCGGGGAGCTGTTTTTT. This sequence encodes CASSPSSPGELFF.

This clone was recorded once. CDR3 amino acids: CASSPGPGDTQYF. The CDR3 bases are TGTGCCAGCAGCCCAGGGCCCGGGGATACGCAGTATTTT. The gene calls are TRBV11-2 and TRBJ2-3; TRBD1 might be the D (5 bases). Trimming cost V 5 bases and J 6 bases, with 12 bases left between them. The CDR3 contains 13 residues. Germline CDR1 reads SGHAT; CDR2 reads FQNNGV. The full variable domain, in which reference TRBV11-2 and TRBJ2-3 provide the parts outside the CDR3, is EAGVAQSPRYKIIEKRQSVAFWCNPISGHATLYWYQQILGQGPKLLIQFQNNGVVDDSQLPKDRFSAERLKGVDSTLKIQPAKLEDSAVYLCASSPGPGDTQYFGPGTRLTVL.

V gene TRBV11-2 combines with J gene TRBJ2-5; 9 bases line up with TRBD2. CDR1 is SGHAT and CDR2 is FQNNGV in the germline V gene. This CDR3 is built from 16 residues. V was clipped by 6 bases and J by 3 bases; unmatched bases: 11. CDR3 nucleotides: TGTGCCAGCAGTCCCTCATGGGTAGCGGGAGAAGAGACCCAGTACTTC. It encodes CASSPSWVAGEETQYF. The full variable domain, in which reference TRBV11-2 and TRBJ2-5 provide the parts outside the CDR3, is EAGVAQSPRYKIIEKRQSVAFWCNPISGHATLYWYQQILGQGPKLLIQFQNNGVVDDSQLPKDRFSAERLKGVDSTLKIQPAKLEDSAVYLCASSPSWVAGEETQYFGPGTRLLVL.

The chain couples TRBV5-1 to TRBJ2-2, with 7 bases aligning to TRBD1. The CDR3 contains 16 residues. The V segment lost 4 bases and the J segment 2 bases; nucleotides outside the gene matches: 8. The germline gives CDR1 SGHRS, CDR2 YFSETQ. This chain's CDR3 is CASSTPGQTNTGELFF. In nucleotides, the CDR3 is TGCGCCAGCAGCACTCCGGGACAGACCAACACCGGGGAGCTGTTTTTT.

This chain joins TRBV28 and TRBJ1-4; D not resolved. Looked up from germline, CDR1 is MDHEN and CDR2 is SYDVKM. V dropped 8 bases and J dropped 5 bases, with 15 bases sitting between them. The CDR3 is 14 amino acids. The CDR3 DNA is TGTGCCAGCGGGCTCGTCGGATTCAATGAAAAACTGTTTTTT. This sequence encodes CASGLVGFNEKLFF. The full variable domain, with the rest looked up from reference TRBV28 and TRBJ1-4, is DVKVTQSSRYLVKRTGEKVFLECVQDMDHENMFWYRQDPGLGLRLIYFSYDVKMKEKGDIPEGYSVSREKKERFSLILESASTNQTSMYLCASGLVGFNEKLFFGSGTQLSVL.

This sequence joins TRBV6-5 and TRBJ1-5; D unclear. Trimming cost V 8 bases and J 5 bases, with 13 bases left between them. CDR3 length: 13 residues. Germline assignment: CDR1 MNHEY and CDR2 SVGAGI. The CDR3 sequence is CASRLEPYQPQHF. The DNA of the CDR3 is TGTGCCAGCCGGTTGGAGCCCTATCAGCCCCAGCATTTT.

The CDR3 reads CASGTSGGSGTQYF. The CDR3 DNA follows: TGTGCCAGCGGGACTAGCGGGGGCTCCGGCACGCAGTATTTT. The J gene is TRBJ2-3, the V gene TRBV6-5; the match to TRBD2 covers 14 bases. The trim removed 8 bases at V and 9 bases at J, leaving 7 bases unmatched. Germline lookup yields CDR1 MNHEY and CDR2 SVGAGI. The CDR3 sequence is 14 residues long.

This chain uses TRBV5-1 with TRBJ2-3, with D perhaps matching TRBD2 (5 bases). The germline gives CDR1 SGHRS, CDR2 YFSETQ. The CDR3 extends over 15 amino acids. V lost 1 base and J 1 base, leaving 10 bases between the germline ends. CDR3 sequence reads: CASSLTPEGTDTQYF. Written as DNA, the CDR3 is TGCGCCAGCAGCTTGACCCCGGAGGGCACAGATACGCAGTATTTT.

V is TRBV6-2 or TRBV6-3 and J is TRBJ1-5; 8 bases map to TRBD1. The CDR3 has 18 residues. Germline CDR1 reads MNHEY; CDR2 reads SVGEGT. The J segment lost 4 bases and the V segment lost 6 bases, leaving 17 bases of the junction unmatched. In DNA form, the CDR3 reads TGTGCCAGCAGCCCCCACGGACAGGGTAGGTGGGGTAATCAGCCCCAGCATTTT. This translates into CASSPHGQGRWGNQPQHF.

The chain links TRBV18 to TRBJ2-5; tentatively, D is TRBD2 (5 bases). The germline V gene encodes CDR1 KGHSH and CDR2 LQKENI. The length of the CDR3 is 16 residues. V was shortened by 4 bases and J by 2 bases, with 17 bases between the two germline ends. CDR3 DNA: TGTGCCAGCTCACTTGGAGGCGGGTCAAGGCAAGAGACCCAGTACTTC. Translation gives CASSLGGGSRQETQYF.

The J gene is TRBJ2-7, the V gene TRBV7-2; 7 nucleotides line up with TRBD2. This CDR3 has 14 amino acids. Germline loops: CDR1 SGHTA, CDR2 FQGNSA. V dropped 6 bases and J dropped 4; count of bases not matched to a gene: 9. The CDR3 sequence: CASSIQAGTYEQYF. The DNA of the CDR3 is TGTGCCAGCAGTATCCAAGCGGGAACTTACGAGCAGTACTTC.

The CDR3 is CASSPRTASSYEQYF. CDR3 DNA sequence: TGTGCCAGCAGTCCCAGGACAGCCAGCTCCTACGAGCAGTACTTC. This rearrangement joins TRBV28 to TRBJ2-7; D may be TRBD1 (6 bases). V lost 5 bases and J lost 0, with 14 bases in between. The CDR3 consists of 15 residues. The germline gives CDR1 MDHEN, CDR2 SYDVKM. Variable domain in full (rest from reference TRBV28 and TRBJ2-7): DVKVTQSSRYLVKRTGEKVFLECVQDMDHENMFWYRQDPGLGLRLIYFSYDVKMKEKGDIPEGYSVSREKKERFSLILESASTNQTSMYLCASSPRTASSYEQYFGPGTRLTVT.

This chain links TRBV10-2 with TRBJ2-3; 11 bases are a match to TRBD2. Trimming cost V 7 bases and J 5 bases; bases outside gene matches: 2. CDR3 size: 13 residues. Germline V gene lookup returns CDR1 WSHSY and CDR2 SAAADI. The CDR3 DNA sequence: TGCGCCAGCAAACTAGCGGGGGAAGATACGCAGTATTTT. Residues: CASKLAGEDTQYF.

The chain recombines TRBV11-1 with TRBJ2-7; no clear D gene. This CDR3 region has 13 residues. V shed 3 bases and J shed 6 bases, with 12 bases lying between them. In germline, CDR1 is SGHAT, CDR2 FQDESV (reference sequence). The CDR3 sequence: CASSLNGPGEQYF. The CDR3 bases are TGTGCCAGCAGCTTGAACGGTCCAGGCGAGCAGTACTTC.

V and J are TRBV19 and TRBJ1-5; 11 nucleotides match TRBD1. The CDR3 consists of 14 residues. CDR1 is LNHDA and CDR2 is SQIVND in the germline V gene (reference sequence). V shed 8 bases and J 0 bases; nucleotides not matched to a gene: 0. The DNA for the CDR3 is TGTGCCAGTGGGACAGGGGGTAGCAATCAGCCCCAGCATTTT. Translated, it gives CASGTGGSNQPQHF.

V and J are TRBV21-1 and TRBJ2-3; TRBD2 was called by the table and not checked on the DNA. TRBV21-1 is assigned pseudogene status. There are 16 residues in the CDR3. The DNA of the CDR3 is TGTGCCAGCAGCAATTGCGGGGGGGCCCTCCCTTTTACGCAGTATTTT. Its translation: CASSNCGGALPFTQYF.

The CDR3 reads CASSIGTTGGLGEQYF. CDR3 coding DNA: TGTGCCAGTAGTATTGGAACGACAGGGGGACTGGGGGAGCAGTACTTC. The chain combines TRBV19 with TRBJ2-7; the match to TRBD1 covers 9 bases. Germline CDR1 LNHDA, CDR2 SQIVND (reference sequence). CDR3 length: 16 amino acids. V shed 3 bases and J 7 bases; nucleotides not matched to a gene: 13.

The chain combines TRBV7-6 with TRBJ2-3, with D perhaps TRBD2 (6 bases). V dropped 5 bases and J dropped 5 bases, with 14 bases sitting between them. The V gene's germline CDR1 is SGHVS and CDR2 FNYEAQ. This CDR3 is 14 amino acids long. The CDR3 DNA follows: TGTGCCAGCAGCCAGCCGGGGGAGAGAGATACGCAGTATTTT. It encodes CASSQPGERDTQYF.

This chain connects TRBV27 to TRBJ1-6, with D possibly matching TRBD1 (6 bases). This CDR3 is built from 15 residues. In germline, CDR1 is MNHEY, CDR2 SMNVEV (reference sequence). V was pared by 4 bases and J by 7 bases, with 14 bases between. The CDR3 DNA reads TGTGCCAGCAGTTCGCCAGGGGTGGTAAATTCACCCCTCCACTTT. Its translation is CASSSPGVVNSPLHF.